This T cell receptor (beta chain) was captured by sequencing in a study of blood T cells in healthy people across ages. A sample-barcoded 5' primer and a J-beta primer mix were used in a second PCR of roughly 6 to 12 cycles. MiXCR was run by TCRdb on the 5' RACE reads, yielding one entry per CDR3 protein. The sample shows roughly 800,000 distinct CDR3 sequences, 58% of them seen only once. Donors were systemically healthy Caucasian individuals from Russia aged about 6 to 100 years. Each donor's blood draw was around 9.1 milliliters of peripheral blood. The study's findings and limits: Among long-lived donors, naive CD4+ cells were more numerous and diversity higher than in aged donors.

This CDR3 has 17 residues. From germline, CDR1 is MNHEY and CDR2 SMNVEV (reference sequence). Trimming removed 7 bases at V and 3 bases at J, with 22 bases between. A remark on this clonotype: Its antigen is as yet unknown.

V gene TRBV27 combines with J gene TRBJ2-1; tentatively, D is TRBD2 (5 bases). Material: blood. This TCR was sampled from a man aged 25-45 years in good health. The CDR3, as DNA: TGTGCCAGCACCGATGCTCCTAGCAGGAGTAACTACAATGAGCAGTTCTTC. It encodes CASTDAPSRSNYNEQFF.